The 15 T cell receptor beta chains given below trace back to one sample, sequenced in a study of blood T cell repertoires in COVID-19 (dated by TCRdb to 2019 to 2021). Libraries were built with the immunoSEQ multiplex PCR assay. Drawn from immuneACCESS, this table holds only the in-frame rearrangements with V and J called that TCRdb kept. Clones are partly lost; checked studies trace under half to an unresolved V gene and leave the rest unexplained. The sample data list about 150,000 clones, and around 84% of these were observed just once. The ten largest make up about 7.7% of the sample. Sample: PBMCs or T cells enriched from blood (not recorded which). The receptors were sampled from a man aged 50 to 60 who had recovered from COVID-19.

Only a few counts were recorded for this clone. This CDR3 is also generated by other DNA sequences in the sample. The chain employs TRBV30 and TRBJ2-7, with 8 bases that match TRBD1. The CDR3 length is 14 residues. Looked up from germline, CDR1 is GTSNPN and CDR2 is SVGIG (reference sequence). The ends lost 3 bases at V and 1 base at J; junction bases unmatched: 5. The DNA for the CDR3 is TGTGCCTGGAGCACCGGGACAGGATCCTACGAGCAGTACTTC. It is translated as CAWSTGTGSYEQYF.

The rearrangement joins TRBV19 to TRBJ1-2; no firm D call. The CDR3 contains 14 residues. Germline-derived CDR1 and CDR2 are LNHDA and SQIVND (reference sequence). Trimming took 2 bases from V and 4 from J, leaving 11 bases between them. CDR3 sequence reads: CASSIWGGLYGYTF. In DNA, the CDR3 is TGTGCCAGTAGTATATGGGGTGGACTCTATGGCTACACCTTC. Using reference TRBV19 and TRBJ1-2 for the parts outside the CDR3, the full variable domain is DGGITQSPKYLFRKEGQNVTLSCEQNLNHDAMYWYRQDPGQGLRLIYYSQIVNDFQKGDIAEGYSVSREKKESFPLTVTSAQKNPTAFYLCASSIWGGLYGYTFGSGTRLTVV.

This chain links TRBV5-3 with TRBJ2-1; 7 bases match TRBD1. TRBV5-3 is sorted into the ORF group, with uncertain function. V shed 0 bases, J shed 9 bases, and the junction held 15 bases outside the gene matches. The CDR3 runs to 17 residues. The CDR3 DNA is TGTGCCAGAAGCTTGGATGTGGTTTCTAGGGGGCGAGGTGAGCAGTTCTTC. It codes for CARSLDVVSRGRGEQFF.

The chain carries TRBV7-8 and TRBJ2-7; perhaps TRBD1 as D (5 bases). The V and J ends lost 3 bases and 6 bases respectively, with 15 bases between them. The CDR3 runs 14 residues. Germline loops: CDR1 SGHVS, CDR2 FQNEAQ. The CDR3 region is CASSFRQTFGEQYF. As DNA, the CDR3 is TGTGCCAGCAGCTTCAGACAGACCTTTGGCGAGCAGTACTTC.

This clone has only one observation. This chain's CDR3 is CASSQEGGANYGYTF. The CDR3 DNA sequence: TGTGCCAGCAGCCAAGAGGGGGGGGCGAACTATGGCTACACCTTC. This chain joins TRBV3-1 (or the pseudogene TRBV3-2) and TRBJ1-2, with D possibly TRBD1 on 6 matching bases. Trimming shortened V by 0 bases and J by 2 bases, and 10 bases separated the two germline ends. This CDR3 is 15 amino acids long. Germline CDR1 reads LGHDT; CDR2 reads YNNKEL (reference sequence).

The genes are TRBV18 and TRBJ2-7; TRBD1 agrees at 7 bases. V lost 1 base, J lost 2 bases, and 5 bases stayed unmatched. CDR3 size: 15 residues. From germline, CDR1 is KGHSH and CDR2 LQKENI. The CDR3 nucleotides read TGTGCCAGCTCACCACAGGGGGCAGGGCCCTACGAGCAGTACTTC. As protein: CASSPQGAGPYEQYF.

This chain joins TRBV2 and TRBJ2-3; D might be TRBD1 (6 bases). Germline-derived CDR1 and CDR2 are SNHLY and FYNNEI. V lost 7 bases and J lost 0, with 14 bases in between. CDR3 length: 15 residues. This chain's CDR3 is CASTEQGPSTDTQYF. CDR3 nucleotides: TGTGCCAGCACCGAACAGGGACCTAGCACAGATACGCAGTATTTT.

The chain uses TRBV6-2 or TRBV6-3 and TRBJ2-7, with 8 bases that match TRBD2. Germline assignment: CDR1 MNHEY and CDR2 SVGEGT. The CDR3 totals 13 residues. Germline trimming cut 4 bases from V and 2 bases from J; bases unmatched to any gene: 1. The CDR3, as DNA: TGTGCCAGCAGTTCGGGGGGGACCTACGAGCAGTACTTC. As protein: CASSSGGTYEQYF.

The V call is TRBV10-2, the J call TRBJ2-7; possible D gene TRBD2, 6 bases. Germline assignment: CDR1 WSHSY and CDR2 SAAADI. This CDR3 comprises 12 residues. V was clipped by 8 bases and J by 8 bases, with 16 bases between them. The CDR3 is CASEGQTSQQYF. In nucleotides, the CDR3 is TGCGCCAGCGAAGGGCAAACTAGCCAGCAGTACTTC.

The chain employs TRBV7-8 and TRBJ1-5, with D unclear. V lost 1 base, J lost 0 bases, and 10 bases lay in between. The CDR3 is 16 amino acids. Looked up from germline, CDR1 is SGHVS and CDR2 is FQNEAQ. This CDR3 reads CASSLEVGYSNQPQHF. The CDR3 DNA is TGTGCCAGCAGCTTAGAAGTGGGCTATAGCAATCAGCCCCAGCATTTT.

The rearrangement joins TRBV7-9 to TRBJ1-2; D is uncertain. The germline V gene has CDR1 SEHNR and CDR2 FQNEAQ (reference sequence). The CDR3 is 13 amino acids. V dropped 6 bases and J dropped 2 bases, with 10 bases sitting between them. The CDR3: CASSLGWNYGYTF. The CDR3, as DNA: TGTGCCAGCAGTCTCGGGTGGAACTATGGCTACACCTTC.

The chain carries TRBV7-9 and TRBJ1-2, with D unresolved. V was shortened by 7 bases and J by 4 bases, with 13 bases between the two germline ends. Germline V lookup: CDR1 SEHNR, CDR2 FQNEAQ (reference sequence). The CDR3 runs 13 residues. CDR3 DNA: TGTGCCAGCACCAGAGACGCGGGCTATGGCTACACCTTC. This translates into CASTRDAGYGYTF.

DNA for the CDR3: TGTGCCAGCAAAAGACTAGCGGGTGACACCGGGGAGCTGTTTTTT. This translates into CASKRLAGDTGELFF. The chain combines TRBV2 with TRBJ2-2; 10 bases line up with TRBD2. V was clipped by 7 bases and J by 3 bases; unmatched bases: 5. CDR3 length: 15 amino acids. Germline V gives CDR1 SNHLY, CDR2 FYNNEI.

The chain links TRBV18 to TRBJ1-1, with D perhaps TRBD1 (5 bases). The V end was cut by 7 bases, the J end by 0 bases, with 6 bases between. CDR3 length equals 12 residues. CDR1 and CDR2 (germline): KGHSH, LQKENI. Here the CDR3 reads CASFRVNTEAFF. In DNA form, the CDR3 reads TGTGCCAGCTTCAGGGTGAACACTGAAGCTTTCTTT.

This sequence joins TRBV9 and TRBJ1-4, with 10 bases aligning to TRBD1. Germline V CDR1 and CDR2: SGDLS, YYNGEE. The CDR3 totals 15 residues. Germline trimming cut 4 bases from V and 8 bases from J; bases unmatched to any gene: 8. The DNA of the CDR3 is TGTGCCAGCAGCTTAACCGGGACAGGGGTGGAAAAACTGTTTTTT. Its protein is CASSLTGTGVEKLFF.